Listed below are T cell receptor beta chains from one sample, sequenced in a study of human versus mouse CDR3 diversity and MHC coevolution. Profiled with immunoSEQ multiplex PCR; TCRdb holds only in-frame clones, not every one. This repertoire shows about 73,000 clones, around 90% found once; its top ten account for approximately 0.15%. The source material was naive CD4+ T cells from blood. The receptor set was obtained from a person aged 30-70 years in good health. Each CDR3 is given with its conserved first and last residue. Fields, in order: clone size, J gene, D gene, V gene, CDR3 protein, CDR3 DNA. The D gene is left open where the match is weak. Only some rows state a clone size, as once, few, many or a class for expanded clones.

>-|TRBJ1-5|TRBD1|TRBV30
CAGSPQGAIVSQPQHF
TGTGCCGGCTCCCCACAGGGGGCGATCGTAAGTCAGCCCCAGCATTTT
>-|TRBJ2-6|-|TRBV19
CASSTQGTGANVLTF
TGTGCCAGTAGTACCCAGGGTACTGGGGCCAACGTCCTGACTTTC
>-|TRBJ1-1|-|TRBV6-1
CASSREIMNTEAFF
TGTGCCAGCAGCCGGGAGATAATGAACACTGAAGCTTTCTTT
>-|TRBJ1-1|-|TRBV30
CALDLQGNEAFF
TGTGCCTTAGACTTACAGGGAAATGAAGCTTTCTTT
>-|TRBJ2-2|TRBD1|TRBV10-1
CASSEGQVNTGELFF
TGCGCCAGCAGTGAGGGACAGGTGAACACCGGGGAGCTGTTTTTT
>-|TRBJ1-1|-|TRBV6-5
CASSGGPGEAFF
TGTGCCAGCAGTGGCGGTCCGGGGGAAGCTTTCTTT
>-|TRBJ2-3|TRBD2|TRBV5-8
CASSSGRGSDTQYF
TGTGCCAGCAGCTCTGGGAGGGGATCAGATACGCAGTATTTT
>-|TRBJ1-2|-|TRBV6-4
CASSDFPLLRAGDYGYTF
TGTGCCAGCAGTGACTTCCCCCTTTTGAGGGCAGGTGACTATGGCTACACCTTC
>-|TRBJ1-4|-|TRBV11-2
CASSSLRRGEKLFF
TGTGCCAGCAGCTCATTACGTCGGGGAGAAAAACTGTTTTTT
>-|TRBJ2-7|TRBD2|TRBV27
CASSSMTSGPYEQYF
TGTGCCAGCAGTTCGATGACTAGCGGACCCTACGAGCAGTACTTC
>-|TRBJ2-1|TRBD2|TRBV5-6
CASSLEGLARDEQFF
TGTGCCAGCAGCTTGGAGGGACTAGCGCGCGATGAGCAGTTCTTC
>-|TRBJ2-5|-|TRBV2
CASSEMGQQETQYF
TGTGCCAGCAGTGAAATGGGACAACAAGAGACCCAGTACTTC
>-|TRBJ2-2|TRBD2|TRBV19
CASSRTSGDTGELFF
TGTGCCAGTAGTAGGACTAGCGGGGACACCGGGGAGCTGTTTTTT
>-|TRBJ2-1|-|TRBV30
CAWRESGRSRNEQFF
TGTGCCTGGAGGGAAAGTGGGAGATCTCGCAATGAGCAGTTCTTC
>-|TRBJ2-2|-|TRBV2
CASSERELFYGELFF
TGTGCCAGCAGTGAACGGGAGTTGTTTTACGGGGAGCTGTTTTTT
>-|TRBJ1-1|TRBD1|TRBV6-6
CASSYRDRGSEAFF
TGTGCCAGCAGTTACCGGGACAGGGGGTCTGAAGCTTTCTTT
>once|TRBJ2-1|TRBD2|TRBV7-9
CASRSGLGRSGWATNEQFF
TGTGCCAGCAGGTCAGGACTAGGGAGAAGCGGTTGGGCCACCAATGAGCAGTTCTTC
>once|TRBJ1-5|-|TRBV27
CASSLSPAGGDQPQHF
TGTGCCAGCAGTTTATCGCCCGCAGGAGGGGATCAGCCCCAGCATTTT
>-|TRBJ1-2|-|TRBV29-1
CSVDDQGNYGYTF
TGCAGCGTTGATGACCAGGGTAACTATGGCTACACCTTC
>-|TRBJ2-5|-|TRBV6-1
CASSRPDGETQYF
TGTGCCAGCAGTCGACCAGACGGGGAGACCCAGTACTTC
>-|TRBJ2-7|TRBD1|TRBV18
CASSPPTGRSEQYF
TGTGCCAGCTCACCACCGACAGGGCGAAGCGAGCAGTACTTC
>-|TRBJ2-7|-|TRBV18
CASSPDGGYEQYF
TGTGCCAGCTCACCCGACGGGGGCTACGAGCAGTACTTC
>-|TRBJ1-2|TRBD1|TRBV7-2
CASSSGRDRGNYGYTF
TGTGCCAGCAGCTCGGGCCGGGACAGGGGAAACTATGGCTACACCTTC
>-|TRBJ1-1|TRBD1|TRBV6-5
CASSPGTGTEAFF
TGTGCCAGCAGCCCCGGGACAGGCACTGAAGCTTTCTTT
>-|TRBJ2-7|-|TRBV6-4
CATRTTAAGSYEQYF
TGTGCCACCCGCACAACAGCGGCGGGCTCCTACGAGCAGTACTTC
>-|TRBJ1-6|-|TRBV11-2
CASRMTRGSSGSPLHF
TGTGCCAGCAGAATGACCAGGGGTTCTAGTGGTTCACCCCTCCACTTT
>-|TRBJ1-4|-|TRBV14
CASSQIRSTNEKLFF
TGTGCCAGCAGCCAGATCAGATCAACTAATGAAAAACTGTTTTTT
>-|TRBJ2-3|-|TRBV5-8
CASSLGPPGRDTQYF
TGTGCCAGCAGCTTGGGACCTCCTGGGCGAGATACGCAGTATTTT
>-|TRBJ1-1|-|TRBV11-2
CASRLGQWNTEAFF
TGTGCCAGCAGGCTAGGACAGTGGAACACTGAAGCTTTCTTT
>-|TRBJ2-5|TRBD1|TRBV30
CAWSTGEETQYF
TGTGCCTGGAGCACAGGGGAGGAGACCCAGTACTTC